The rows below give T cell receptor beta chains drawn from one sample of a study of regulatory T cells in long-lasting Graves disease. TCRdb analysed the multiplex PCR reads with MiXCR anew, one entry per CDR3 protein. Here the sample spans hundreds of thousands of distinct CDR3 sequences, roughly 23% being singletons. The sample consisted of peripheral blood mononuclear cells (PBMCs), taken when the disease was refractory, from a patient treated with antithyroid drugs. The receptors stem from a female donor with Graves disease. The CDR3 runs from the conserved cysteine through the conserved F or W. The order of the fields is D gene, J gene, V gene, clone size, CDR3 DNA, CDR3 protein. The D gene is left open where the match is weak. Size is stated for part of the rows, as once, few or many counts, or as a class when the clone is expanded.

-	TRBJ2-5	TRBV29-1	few	TGCAGCGTTGAAGGGCCACTCAGGCAAGAGACCCAGTACTTC	CSVEGPLRQETQYF
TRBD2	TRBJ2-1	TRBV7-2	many	TGTGCCAGCAGCTTAGTACTAGCGGGAGGTGGCAATGAGCAGTTCTTC	CASSLVLAGGGNEQFF
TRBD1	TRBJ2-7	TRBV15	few	TGTGCCACCAGCAGTGACAGGGTGTCCGAGCAGTACTTC	CATSSDRVSEQYF
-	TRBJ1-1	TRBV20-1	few	TGCAGTGCTAGGGGGTTGGGGGGAACTGAAGCTTTCTTT	CSARGLGGTEAFF
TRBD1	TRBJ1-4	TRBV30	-	TGTGCCTGGACCCGGGGGACACAGGGGGCTGAAAAACTGTTTTTT	CAWTRGTQGAEKLFF
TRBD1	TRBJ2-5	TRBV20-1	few	TGCAGTGCTAGGCATGGGACTCGGACAGGGGAGACCCAGTACTTC	CSARHGTRTGETQYF
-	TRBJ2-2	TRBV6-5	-	TGTGCCAGCAGTTACGCGGAGGAAGCCGGGGAGCTGTTTTTT	CASSYAEEAGELFF
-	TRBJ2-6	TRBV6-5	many	TGTGCCAGCAGTTACTCGGCACTAGGACGCTCTGGGGCCAACGTCCTGACTTTC	CASSYSALGRSGANVLTF
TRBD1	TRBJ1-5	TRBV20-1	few	TGCAGTGCTATCCGGGGGACAGTTAGCAATCAGCCCCAGCATTTT	CSAIRGTVSNQPQHF
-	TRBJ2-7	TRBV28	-	TGTGCCAGCAGTTTCGAACACTCTCACTTC	CASSFEHSHF
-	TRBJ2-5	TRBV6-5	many	TGTGCCAGCAGTTACCTGGGAAGCAGAGAGACCCAGTACTTC	CASSYLGSRETQYF
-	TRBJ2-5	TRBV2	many	TGTGCCAGCAGTGACGAAGGGTCCGAGGAGACCCAGTACTTC	CASSDEGSEETQYF
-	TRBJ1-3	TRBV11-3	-	TGTGCCAGCAGCCCCGGGGGTGCTGGAAACACCATATATTTT	CASSPGGAGNTIYF
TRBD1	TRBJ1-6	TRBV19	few	TGTGCCAGTAGTCCGGGACAGGGGGCAAGGAATTCACCCCTCCACTTT	CASSPGQGARNSPLHF
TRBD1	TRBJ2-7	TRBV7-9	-	TGTGCCAGCAGCTCCCTCCCCTGGACAGGGGGCTACGAGCAGTACTTC	CASSSLPWTGGYEQYF
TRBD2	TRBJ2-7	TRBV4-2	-	TGTGCCAGCAGCCAAGAACAATCTCTAGCGGGCTACGAGCAGTACTTC	CASSQEQSLAGYEQYF
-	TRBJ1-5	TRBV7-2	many	TGTGCCAGCAGCCGGGACGCGCCCTCCAATCAGCCCCAGCATTTT	CASSRDAPSNQPQHF
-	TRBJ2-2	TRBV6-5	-	TGTGCCAGCAGTTACTGGGCAGGGGGGACTCAGAACACCGGGGAGCTGTTTTTT	CASSYWAGGTQNTGELFF
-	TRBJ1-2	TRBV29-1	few	TGCAGCCCAGAGGGTCCGGGGATAGGCTACACCTTC	CSPEGPGIGYTF
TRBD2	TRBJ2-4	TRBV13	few	TGTGCCAGCAGCCCGTGGACTAGCGGGAGGAACATTCAGTACTTC	CASSPWTSGRNIQYF
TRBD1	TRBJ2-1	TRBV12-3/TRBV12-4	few	TGTGCCAGCAGGAGCACCGGGACAGTCTCCTACAATGAGCAGTTCTTC	CASRSTGTVSYNEQFF
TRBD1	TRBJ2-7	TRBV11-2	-	TGTGCCAGCAGCTCCGGGACAGGGGGTATATCCTACGAGCAGTACTTC	CASSSGTGGISYEQYF
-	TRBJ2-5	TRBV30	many	TGTGCCTGGAGTGGGAGGGGTTCGGGGACCCAGTACTTC	CAWSGRGSGTQYF
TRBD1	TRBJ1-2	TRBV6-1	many	TGTGCCAGCTCCCGGGGCGGGGACAGCCTAGCTAACTATGGCTACACCTTC	CASSRGGDSLANYGYTF
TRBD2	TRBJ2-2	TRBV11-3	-	TGTGCCAGCAGCCCGAGGACTAGCGGGAGTATTAACACCGGGGAGCTGTTTTTT	CASSPRTSGSINTGELFF
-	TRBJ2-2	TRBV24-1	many	TGTGCCACCGAAGCACCCGGTGGGACCGGGGAGCTGTTTTTT	CATEAPGGTGELFF
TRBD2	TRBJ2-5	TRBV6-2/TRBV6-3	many	TGTGCCAGCAGTTATACTAGCGGGATACAAGAGACCCAGTACTTC	CASSYTSGIQETQYF
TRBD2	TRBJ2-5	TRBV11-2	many	TGTGCCAGCAGCTCCGGGACTAGCGAAAAGACCCAGTACTTC	CASSSGTSEKTQYF
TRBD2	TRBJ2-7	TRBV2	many	TGTGCCAGCACCCTTACTAGCGGGAGTAAGTACGAGCAGTACTTC	CASTLTSGSKYEQYF
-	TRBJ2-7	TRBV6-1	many	TGTGCCAGCAGCATATCCGGGACCGCTCGTTACGAGCAGTACTTC	CASSISGTARYEQYF
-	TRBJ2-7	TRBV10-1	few	TGCGCCAGCAGAGAACAGGGATCCGACGAGCAGTACTTC	CASREQGSDEQYF
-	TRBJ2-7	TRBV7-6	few	TGTGCCAGCAGCTTGGTAGAGAGATCCTACGAGCAGTACTTC	CASSLVERSYEQYF
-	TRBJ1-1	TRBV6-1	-	TGTGCCAGCAGTGAATCCCAGGGGCTGAACACTGAAGCTTTCTTT	CASSESQGLNTEAFF
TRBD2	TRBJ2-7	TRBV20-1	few	TGCAGTGCCCCGGACCGGGGGGTATACGAGCAGTACTTC	CSAPDRGVYEQYF
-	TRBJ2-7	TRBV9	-	TGTGCCAGCAGCGTAGAGGCGGGAGAGCAGTACTTC	CASSVEAGEQYF
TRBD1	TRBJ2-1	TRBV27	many	TGTGCCAGTCTAGGGGGCAGGGAGCAGTTCTTC	CASLGGREQFF
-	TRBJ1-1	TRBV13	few	TGTGCCAGCAGCTTAGGAGCAGGGCTCACTGAAGCTTTCTTT	CASSLGAGLTEAFF